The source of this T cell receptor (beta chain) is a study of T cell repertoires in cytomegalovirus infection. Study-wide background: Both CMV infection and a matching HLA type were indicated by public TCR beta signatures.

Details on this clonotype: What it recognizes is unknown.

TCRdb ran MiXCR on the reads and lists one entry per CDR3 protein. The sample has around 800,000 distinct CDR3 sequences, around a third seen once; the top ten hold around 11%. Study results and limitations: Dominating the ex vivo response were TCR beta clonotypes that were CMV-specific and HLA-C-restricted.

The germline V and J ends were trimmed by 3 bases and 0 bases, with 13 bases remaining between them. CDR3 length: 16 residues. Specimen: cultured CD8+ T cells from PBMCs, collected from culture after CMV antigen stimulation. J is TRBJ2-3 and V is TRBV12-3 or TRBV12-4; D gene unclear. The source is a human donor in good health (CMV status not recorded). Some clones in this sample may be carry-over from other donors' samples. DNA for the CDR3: TGTGCCAGCAGTTTGTTGGGCCAGGCTAGCACAGATACGCAGTATTTT. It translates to CASSLLGQASTDTQYF.